This T cell receptor (beta chain) was profiled in a study of blood T cell repertoires in COVID-19. About the research overall: The study drew acute and convalescent COVID-19 samples from the United States, Italy and Spain. Sample material is recorded as cDNA or gDNA derived from T cells, B-cell-depleted T cells, or PBMCs.

Authors' methods: Reference gene primer amplification in the assay estimated nucleated cell counts. Here immunoSEQ multiplex PCR was the method, and the copy in TCRdb shows in-frame clones only, minus some. From that table come the V and J calls and clone size; the DNA was used to work out D and trimming. The repertoire includes 90,000 to 100,000 clones, about 81% of them detected once, and roughly 4% sits in the top ten. The ends lost 1 base at V and 0 bases at J; junction bases unmatched: 4. Germline V gene sequence: CDR1 SNHLY, CDR2 FYNNEI. The CDR3 runs to 17 residues. The rearrangement links TRBV2 to TRBJ2-2; TRBD2 aligns across 8 bases. This receptor was taken from a man aged 55 to 70 with acute or convalescent COVID-19. Sequenced sample: peripheral blood. The CDR3 reads CASSEESLAANTGELFF. DNA for the CDR3: TGTGCCAGCAGTGAAGAGTCACTAGCGGCGAACACCGGGGAGCTGTTTTTT.